This T cell receptor (beta chain) was identified during a study of radiotherapy plus CTLA-4 blockade in lung cancer. At the level of the study: Objective responses were documented in roughly 20% of patients, with disease control in about 31%. Study outcomes and limitations: Response, reportedly, was best predicted by interferon-beta along with early blood T cell clone dynamics.

Alongside CTLA-4 blockade with ipilimumab, patients with chemo-refractory metastatic non-small-cell lung cancer received focal radiation. Regarding this clone: What it binds is not known.

Clones were read by immunoSEQ multiplex PCR, and TCRdb kept only the in-frame ones, dropping some. The sample comprises some 110,000 clones, 85% to 90% of which are singletons, and over 2% rests with the top ten. Trimming removed 3 bases from V and 5 bases from J, with 8 bases in between. Germline loops: CDR1 LNHDA, CDR2 SQIVND (reference sequence). This CDR3 is built from 12 residues. V is TRBV19 and J is TRBJ2-7; D is uncertain. This receptor was identified in a human donor with non-small cell lung cancer that progressed on radiotherapy plus ipilimumab. Some clones in this sample may be carry-over from other donors' samples. Specimen: peripheral blood, collected from a patient treated with radiotherapy plus ipilimumab. CDR3 protein: CASSMTQHEQYF. CDR3 bases: TGTGCCAGTAGTATGACACAGCACGAGCAGTACTTC.